The 22 T cell receptor beta chains listed next were all sequenced from one sample in a study of T cell repertoires in cytomegalovirus infection. TCRdb re-called the reads with MiXCR, one entry per CDR3 protein. The sample lists roughly 920,000 distinct CDR3 sequences, under 40% occurring once. These TCRs' antigens remain unknown. The sequencing used cultured CD8+ T cells from PBMCs, collected from culture after CMV antigen stimulation. All receptors derive from a human donor in good health (CMV status not recorded). Some clones in this sample may be carry-over from other donors' samples.

The chain uses TRBV5-1 and TRBJ1-1; D ambiguous. The germline V gene has CDR1 SGHRS and CDR2 YFSETQ. This CDR3 contains 18 residues. Trimming removed 2 bases at V and 0 bases at J, with 20 bases between. CDR3 amino acids: CASSFYGQLVTMNTEAFF. In nucleotides, the CDR3 is TGCGCCAGCAGCTTCTACGGGCAACTAGTTACGATGAACACTGAAGCTTTCTTT.

The chain links TRBV7-9 to TRBJ1-5; TRBD1 might be the D (5 bases). Germline-derived CDR1 and CDR2 are SEHNR and FQNEAQ (reference sequence). The CDR3 is 14 residues long. Trimming took 5 bases from V and 3 from J, leaving 11 bases between them. The CDR3 DNA reads TGTGCCAGCAGCCCCCGGGGGTTCAATCAGCCCCAGCATTTT. Residues: CASSPRGFNQPQHF.

This sequence joins TRBV9 and TRBJ1-3; 9 nucleotides align to TRBD1. CDR3 length: 15 residues. J was trimmed by 6 bases and V by 4 bases; bases with no gene match: 8. CDR1 SGDLS and CDR2 YYNGEE come from the germline V gene. The CDR3 reads CASSTRQGDKNTIYF. The CDR3 coding sequence is TGTGCCAGCAGCACCCGACAGGGGGATAAAAACACCATATATTTT.

This clonotype was found a few times. The chain uses TRBV5-4 and TRBJ2-3; D remains unclear. The V gene lost 0 bases and the J gene lost 13 bases, with 15 bases spanning the gap. Germline V lookup: CDR1 SGHNT, CDR2 YYREEE (reference sequence). The CDR3 is 13 amino acids. For the CDR3, the DNA is TGTGCCAGCAGCTTGGAATTCACGGACCTTGAGTATTTT. Its translation: CASSLEFTDLEYF.

The rearrangement joins TRBV10-3 to TRBJ1-2, with 11 bases fitting TRBD1. The length of the CDR3 is 15 residues. The V and J ends lost 11 bases and 1 base, in that order; junction bases with no gene match: 9. The germline V gene encodes CDR1 ENHRY and CDR2 SYGVKD. The DNA for the CDR3 is TGTGCCGGACAGACCGGGACAGGGGGTAACTATGGCTACACCTTC. Its protein product is CAGQTGTGGNYGYTF.

Only a few counts were recorded for this clonotype. The V call is TRBV6-1, the J call TRBJ1-2; 7 nucleotides match TRBD1. The junction had 16 bases not matched to a gene; V was cut back by 5 bases and J by 4 bases. Per germline, CDR1 MNHNS and CDR2 SASEGT. This CDR3 comprises 17 residues. DNA for the CDR3: TGTGCCAGCAGTCCTTACTTCCCGACAGGGAACAGCTATGGCTACACCTTC. This encodes CASSPYFPTGNSYGYTF.

This clonotype showed up many times. The J gene is TRBJ1-2, the V gene TRBV7-6, with D possibly TRBD1 on 5 matching bases. CDR1 and CDR2 (germline): SGHVS, FNYEAQ. The V end lost 4 bases, the J end lost 4 bases, and 10 bases lay between the germline ends. The CDR3 has 13 amino acids. CDR3 protein: CASSSQGSYGYTF. Here the CDR3 DNA reads TGTGCCAGCAGCTCTCAGGGCTCCTATGGCTACACCTTC.

In this sample, this clonotype turned up a few times. The CDR3 loop reads CASSMLLGVSTGELFF. The CDR3 DNA reads TGTGCCAGTAGTATGCTTTTGGGGGTTAGCACCGGGGAGCTGTTTTTT. This chain connects TRBV19 to TRBJ2-2, with D possibly called TRBD1 or TRBD2 (5 bases each). Per the germline V gene, CDR1 is LNHDA and CDR2 is SQIVND (reference sequence). The CDR3 consists of 16 residues. V was clipped by 3 bases and J by 4 bases, with 15 bases between them.

In its sample, this clonotype was seen many times. The chain is built from TRBV6-4 and TRBJ1-1; D call uncertain. The length of the CDR3 is 14 residues. Germline V gene sequence: CDR1 MRHNA, CDR2 SNTAGT. Trimming removed 3 bases from V and 7 bases from J, with 15 bases in between. The CDR3 region is CASSENGAGFEAFF. DNA for the CDR3: TGTGCCAGCAGTGAAAATGGCGCAGGATTTGAAGCTTTCTTT.

This clonotype was seen a few times. This rearrangement joins TRBV4-1 to TRBJ2-7, with 7 bases lining up with TRBD1. CDR3 size: 13 residues. Losses at the gene ends were 4 bases for V and 5 bases for J; bases not matched to a gene: 5. Germline CDR1 MGHRA, CDR2 YSYEKL. The CDR3: CASSPETGDEQYV. The DNA for the CDR3 is TGCGCCAGCAGCCCGGAAACAGGGGACGAGCAGTACGTC.

This clonotype appeared a few times. The V and J genes are TRBV6-1 and TRBJ2-7; D is possibly TRBD2 (6 bases). Germline V CDR1 and CDR2: MNHNS, SASEGT. CDR3 length: 15 amino acids. Between the trimmed V and J ends, which lost 6 bases and 3 bases, there was a span of 18 bases. CDR3 amino acids: CASSENGGAIYEQYV. CDR3 nucleotide sequence: TGTGCCAGCAGCGAAAACGGGGGTGCAATCTACGAGCAGTACGTC.

Regarding this clonotype: Being one base from a much bigger clone, this may be a read error. V usage is TRBV12-3 or TRBV12-4 and J usage is TRBJ1-5, with TRBD1 matching over 7 bases. This CDR3 is built from 20 residues. Here the CDR3 DNA reads TGTGCCAGCAGTTTATTTATCCCCTTAAACGGGACAGAGTTCAATCAGTCCCAGCATTTT. Its translation: CASSLFIPLNGTEFNQSQHF.

V is TRBV27 and J is TRBJ1-5; 10 bases map to TRBD1. Germline-derived CDR1 and CDR2 are MNHEY and SMNVEV (reference sequence). The junction had 9 bases not matched to a gene; V was cut back by 10 bases and J by 9 bases. The CDR3 is 13 amino acids. CDR3 in DNA: TGTGCCACCTCGGGACAGGGGTATGGGCCCCAGCATTTT. Translation gives CATSGQGYGPQHF.

The rearrangement links TRBV9 to TRBJ2-5; 8 bases match TRBD1. The CDR3 loop spans 17 amino acids. The germline CDR1 and CDR2 sequences are SGDLS and YYNGEE. J gave up 6 bases and V 4 bases, and 17 bases lay outside the gene matches. CDR3 coding DNA: TGTGCCAGCAGCCCCCTCGACTACAGGGGGACCTCAAAGACCCAGTACTTC. Residues: CASSPLDYRGTSKTQYF.

This clonotype was seen more than once but under ten times. The chain links TRBV10-3 to TRBJ1-6; D might be TRBD1 (5 bases). Trimming cost V 0 bases and J 14 bases, with 17 bases left between them. Germline CDR1 ENHRY, CDR2 SYGVKD. This CDR3 region has 15 residues. This chain's CDR3 is CAISESGPTRFTLHF. CDR3 nucleotides: TGTGCCATCAGTGAGTCGGGACCGACGCGGTTCACCCTCCACTTT.

This rearrangement joins TRBV2 to TRBJ1-2, with 7 bases matching TRBD1. The CDR3 loop spans 15 amino acids. CDR1 is SNHLY and CDR2 is FYNNEI in the germline V gene. The V segment lost 6 bases and the J segment 0 bases; nucleotides outside the gene matches: 7. CDR3 coding DNA: TGTGCCAGCAGAGACAGGGTATTAGCTAACTATGGCTACACCTTC. It is translated as CASRDRVLANYGYTF. Together with reference TRBV2 and TRBJ1-2, the CDR3 gives the full variable domain: EPEVTQTPSHQVTQMGQEVILRCVPISNHLYFYWYRQILGQKVEFLVSFYNNEISEKSEIFDDQFSVERPDGSNFTLKIRSTKLEDSAMYFCASRDRVLANYGYTFGSGTRLTVV.

This clonotype has just a few counts. The chain uses TRBV25-1 and TRBJ1-2; D gene ambiguous. V was clipped by 3 bases and J by 4 bases, with 12 bases between them. Germline CDR1 is MGHDK and CDR2 is SYGVNS. The CDR3 length is 14 residues. CDR3 in DNA: TGTGCCAGCAGTGATCCCACGGGCCCCTATGGCTACACCTTC. Its protein product is CASSDPTGPYGYTF.

This clonotype was found a few times. The chain recombines TRBV6-6 with TRBJ1-2; D is undetermined. V dropped 1 base and J dropped 0 bases, with 21 bases sitting between them. CDR1 is MNHNY, CDR2 SVGAGI, per germline (reference sequence). This CDR3 comprises 19 residues. CDR3 DNA sequence: TGTGCCAGCAGTTACTTCGAGCTACTATCACTTCGAGCTAACTATGGCTACACCTTC. Translation: CASSYFELLSLRANYGYTF.

This clonotype was seen a few times. This chain connects TRBV7-9 to TRBJ2-1; TRBD1 agrees at 8 bases. Per germline, CDR1 SEHNR and CDR2 FQNEAQ (reference sequence). The CDR3 length is 17 residues. After removal of 4 bases from V and 2 bases from J, the junction contained 10 bases not matched to a gene. The CDR3 sequence: CASSYPPDRVTYNEQFF. CDR3 in DNA: TGTGCCAGCAGCTACCCCCCGGACAGGGTCACCTACAATGAGCAGTTCTTC.

The CDR3 sequence is CASISTGHEQFF. CDR3 bases: TGTGCCAGCATTTCGACAGGGCATGAGCAGTTCTTC. The chain is built from TRBV6-2 or TRBV6-3 and TRBJ2-1, with 7 bases lining up with TRBD1. J was trimmed by 8 bases and V by 7 bases; bases with no gene match: 5. Germline V lookup: CDR1 MNHEY, CDR2 SVGEGT. The CDR3 sequence is 12 residues long.

This clonotype was recorded many times. The J gene is TRBJ1-1, the V gene TRBV7-2, with unresolved D. The CDR3 extends over 15 amino acids. Deletions cut 5 bases from V and 4 bases from J, with 17 bases between. Germline CDR1 is SGHTA and CDR2 is FQGNSA. The CDR3 region is CASSPTLSPGTEAFF. The DNA of the CDR3 is TGTGCCAGCAGCCCTACCCTCTCTCCGGGCACTGAAGCTTTCTTT. Full variable domain (remainder filled in from reference TRBV7-2 and TRBJ1-1): GAGVSQSPSNKVTEKGKDVELRCDPISGHTALYWYRQSLGQGLEFLIYFQGNSAPDKSGLPSDRFSAERTGGSVSTLTIQRTQQEDSAVYLCASSPTLSPGTEAFFGQGTRLTVV.

Details on this clonotype: At one end the junction does not follow the germline gene, possibly because of a read error. This chain connects TRBV7-6 to TRBJ2-7; D gene ambiguous. This CDR3 has 12 amino acids. Per germline, CDR1 SGHVS and CDR2 FNYEAQ. The DNA of the CDR3 is TGTGCCAGCAGCTCAACTCCCTACCAGCAGTACTTC. This translates into CASSSTPYQQYF.